Below, 8 T cell receptor beta chains from the same sample are listed, as sequenced in a study of T cells in localized non-small cell lung cancer (dated by TCRdb to 2018 to 2021). Libraries were built with the immunoSEQ multiplex PCR assay. TCRdb took over this immuneACCESS table, retaining in-frame rearrangements with V and J assigned. Such tables are incomplete; in checked studies, under half of the missing clones stem from an unresolved V gene, and the remainder is unexplained. The sample table shows about 34,000 clones, and 88% are seen once. The ten largest clones represent 4.2% of the sample. The sample was peripheral blood, taken before any cancer treatment. The receptor source for this set is a woman aged 40-69 years with stage I lung adenocarcinoma.

V is TRBV4-1 and J is TRBJ2-3; D remains unclear. Trimming stripped 2 bases from V and 0 bases from J, with 24 bases between. This CDR3 region has 20 residues. Germline-derived CDR1 and CDR2 are MGHRA and YSYEKL. The CDR3 DNA reads TGCGCCAGCAGCCAACCCCCCCCGGTGCCCTACAGCCCTAGCACAGATACGCAGTATTTT. As protein: CASSQPPPVPYSPSTDTQYF.

This clone came up once. This chain connects TRBV7-6 to TRBJ2-7, with D possibly matching TRBD2 (5 bases). Trimming cost V 1 base and J 2 bases, with 12 bases left between them. The germline V gene has CDR1 SGHVS and CDR2 FNYEAQ. The CDR3 sequence is 15 residues long. DNA for the CDR3: TGTGCCAGCAGCTTAGAGAGTGGGAGAACCTACGAGCAGTACTTC. Translating it yields CASSLESGRTYEQYF. The whole variable domain, remainder taken from reference TRBV7-6 and TRBJ2-7, is GAGVSQSPRYKVTKRGQDVALRCDPISGHVSLYWYRQALGQGPEFLTYFNYEAQQDKSGLPNDRFSAERPEGSISTLTIQRTEQRDSAMYRCASSLESGRTYEQYFGPGTRLTVT.

This chain links TRBV29-1 with TRBJ2-1; D is possibly TRBD1 (6 bases). V gave up 2 bases and J gave up 3 bases, with 8 bases separating them. The CDR3 has 13 residues. The germline gives CDR1 SQVTM, CDR2 ANQGSEA. The CDR3 region has the DNA TGCAGCGTTGAACGGACAGACTACAATGAGCAGTTCTTC. This encodes CSVERTDYNEQFF.

The chain links TRBV19 to TRBJ1-6; D gene ambiguous. CDR1 LNHDA and CDR2 SQIVND come from the germline V gene (reference sequence). V dropped 0 bases and J dropped 6 bases, with 9 bases sitting between them. The CDR3 contains 15 residues. The CDR3: CASSIDHSSNSPLHF. Here the CDR3 DNA reads TGTGCCAGTAGTATAGATCACAGCTCTAATTCACCCCTCCACTTT.

The chain joins TRBV28 to TRBJ1-4; weak D call: TRBD1 (6 bases). Germline CDR1 and CDR2: MDHEN and SYDVKM. This CDR3 is 15 amino acids long. V was clipped by 4 bases and J by 5 bases, with 14 bases between them. CDR3 in amino acids: CASSSPGQPNEKLFF. DNA of the CDR3: TGTGCCAGCAGTTCGCCCGGACAGCCAAATGAAAAACTGTTTTTT. The entire variable domain, with the rest obtained from reference TRBV28 and TRBJ1-4, is as follows: DVKVTQSSRYLVKRTGEKVFLECVQDMDHENMFWYRQDPGLGLRLIYFSYDVKMKEKGDIPEGYSVSREKKERFSLILESASTNQTSMYLCASSSPGQPNEKLFFGSGTQLSVL.

This clone came up once. This CDR3 reads CATAAAPGELFF. The CDR3 bases are TGTGCCACGGCGGCGGCGCCCGGGGAGCTGTTTTTT. The chain links TRBV11-2 to TRBJ2-2; no firm D call. With 10 bases removed from V and 6 bases from J, the gap between germline ends came to 12 bases. Per germline, CDR1 SGHAT and CDR2 FQNNGV. This CDR3 has 12 amino acids.

The chain carries TRBV6-6 and TRBJ2-7; D unclear. The CDR3 runs to 13 residues. Between the trimmed V and J ends, which lost 0 bases and 4 bases, there was a span of 7 bases. Germline CDR1 and CDR2: MNHNY and SVGAGI (reference sequence). CDR3 sequence reads: CASSYSNIYEQYF. CDR3 bases: TGTGCCAGCAGTTACTCGAATATTTACGAGCAGTACTTC.

The gene calls are TRBV5-5 and TRBJ1-6; D perhaps matches TRBD1 (5 bases). V was trimmed by 4 bases and J by 0 bases, leaving 20 bases between them. This CDR3 is built from 19 residues. Per the germline V gene, CDR1 is SGHKS and CDR2 is YYEKEE (reference sequence). The CDR3 DNA is TGTGCCAGCAGCCCACCCTGGGGCCCGCGGGGCTCCTATAATTCACCCCTCCACTTT. Amino acids: CASSPPWGPRGSYNSPLHF.